This T cell receptor beta chain emerged from a study of early stage breast cancer tumors. Germline assignment: CDR1 ENHRY and CDR2 SYGVKD. The CDR3 has 17 amino acids. The ends were cut back, 2 bases at V and 6 bases at J, with 20 bases in the middle. Only in-frame clones appear in the TCRdb table, and some are missing; sequencing was by immunoSEQ multiplex PCR. The sample lists 25,000 to 35,000 clones; roughly four fifths were seen once. The study, taken as a whole, reports: Most shared enriched TCRB sequences were commonly generated ones. Compared with adjacent normal breast, tumors showed around 2.7-fold denser, more clonal T cells.

As for this clone: Its target is unknown.

The TCR originated in a person aged 40 to 49 with breast cancer. The chain carries TRBV10-3 and TRBJ1-5; D is possibly TRBD1 (5 bases). The sequencing sample was made of blood. CDR3 protein: CAISENLGQGITQPQHF. CDR3 DNA: TGTGCCATCAGTGAGAATTTGGGGCAGGGTATTACTCAGCCCCAGCATTTT.